This TCR beta chain appears in the sequencing data of a study of blood T cell repertoires in COVID-19. The wider study: Italy, Spain and the United States were the sources of the convalescent and acute COVID-19 samples. The cDNA or gDNA used as material had been derived from T cells, B-cell-depleted T cells, or PBMCs.

This clone was seen a few times. Sequenced by immunoSEQ multiplex PCR; TCRdb stores in-frame clones only, minus some. The sample yields about 310,000 clones, around 87% seen once. This CDR3 region has 15 residues. J gave up 4 bases and V 2 bases, and 6 bases lay outside the gene matches. Germline V gene lookup returns CDR1 SEHNR and CDR2 FQNEAQ (reference sequence). The sample was peripheral blood. The receptor comes from a man in his fifties or sixties with active or convalescent COVID-19. V is TRBV7-9 and J is TRBJ1-1; 8 nucleotides match TRBD1. CDR3 DNA: TGTGCCAGCAGCTTAAACCAGGGGGCGGGCACTGAAGCTTTCTTT. Residues: CASSLNQGAGTEAFF. Supplemented by reference TRBV7-9 and TRBJ1-1, the full variable domain reads DTGVSQNPRHKITKRGQNVTFRCDPISEHNRLYWYRQTLGQGPEFLTYFQNEAQLEKSRLLSDRFSAERPKGSFSTLEIQRTEQGDSAMYLCASSLNQGAGTEAFFGQGTRLTVV.